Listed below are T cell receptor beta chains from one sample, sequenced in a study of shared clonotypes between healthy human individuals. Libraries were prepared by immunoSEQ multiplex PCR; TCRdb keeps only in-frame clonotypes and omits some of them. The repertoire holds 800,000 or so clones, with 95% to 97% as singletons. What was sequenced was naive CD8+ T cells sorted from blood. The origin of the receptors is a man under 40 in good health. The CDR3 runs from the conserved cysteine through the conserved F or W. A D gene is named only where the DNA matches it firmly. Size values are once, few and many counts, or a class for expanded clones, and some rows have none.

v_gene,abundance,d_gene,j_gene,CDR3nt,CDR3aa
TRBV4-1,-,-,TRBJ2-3,TGCGCCAGCAGCCAACTTTTGGATACGCAGTATTTT,CASSQLLDTQYF
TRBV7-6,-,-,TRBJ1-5,TGTGCCAGCAGCTTAGAATCCTCGCTGGGCAATCAGCCCCAGCATTTT,CASSLESSLGNQPQHF
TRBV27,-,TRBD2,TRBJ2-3,TGTGCCAGCAGTTTGCTGCTAGCGGGAGAGTATCCAGATACGCAGTATTTT,CASSLLLAGEYPDTQYF
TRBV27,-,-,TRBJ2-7,TGTGCCAGCAGTGCAGGACTGGACTACGAGCAGTACTTC,CASSAGLDYEQYF
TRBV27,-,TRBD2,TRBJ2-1,TGTGCCACCACCCCGCTGGTTAGCGGGGGGGTTGGTGAGCAGTTCTTC,CATTPLVSGGVGEQFF
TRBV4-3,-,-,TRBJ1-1,TGCGCCAGCAGTCACCTAACGAACACTGAAGCTTTCTTT,CASSHLTNTEAFF
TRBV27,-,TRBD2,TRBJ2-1,TGTGCCAGCCTCACGACACTCAGCGGGAAGCAGTTCTTC,CASLTTLSGKQFF
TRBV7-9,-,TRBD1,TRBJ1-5,TGTGCCAGCAGCTTGGGACAGGGGTATCAGCCCCAGCATTTT,CASSLGQGYQPQHF
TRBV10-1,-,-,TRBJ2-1,TGCGCCAGCAGTGAGTCAGGGGCCTCCCTCAGTGATGAGCAGTTCTTC,CASSESGASLSDEQFF
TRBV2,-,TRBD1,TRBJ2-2,TGTGCCAGCTTAACTATCCGCCCGGGACAGGGGTCCGGGGAGCTGTTTTTT,CASLTIRPGQGSGELFF
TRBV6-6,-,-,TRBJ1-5,TGTGCCAGCAGTACAGGAGTGGCCCAGCATTTT,CASSTGVAQHF
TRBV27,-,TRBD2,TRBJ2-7,TGTGCCAGCAGTTGGGGGGGGCTAGCGGGAGTCATTTACTTC,CASSWGGLAGVIYF
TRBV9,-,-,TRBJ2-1,TGTGCCAGCAGCTCCCGGGGTGAGCAGTTCTTC,CASSSRGEQFF
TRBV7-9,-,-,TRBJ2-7,TGTGCCAGCGGGCCTGTGTCGCGGGCTAACAACGGCCGCTACGAGCAGTACTTC,CASGPVSRANNGRYEQYF
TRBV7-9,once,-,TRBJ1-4,TGTGCCAGCCGGGCAACTAATGAAAAACTGTTTTTT,CASRATNEKLFF
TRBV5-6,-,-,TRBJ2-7,TGTGCCAGCAGCTTGGGAGGGGAATACGAGCAGTACTTC,CASSLGGEYEQYF
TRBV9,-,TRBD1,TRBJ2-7,TGTGCCAGCAGCGCGACAGGGGGCGATTACGAGCAGTACTTC,CASSATGGDYEQYF
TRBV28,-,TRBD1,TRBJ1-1,TGTGCCAGCAGAAAGACAGGGGGTAATTTAATGAACACTGAAGCTTTCTTT,CASRKTGGNLMNTEAFF
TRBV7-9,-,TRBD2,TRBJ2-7,TGTGCCAGCAGCTTTTATGGGGGGGACTACGAGCAGTACTTC,CASSFYGGDYEQYF
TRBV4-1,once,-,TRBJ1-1,TGCGCCAGCAGCCTTAGGGGTTTGAACACTGAAGCTTTCTTT,CASSLRGLNTEAFF
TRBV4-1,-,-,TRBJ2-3,TGCGCCAGCAGCCGAGCTGGAGATCGAGGGATAGATACGCAGTATTTT,CASSRAGDRGIDTQYF
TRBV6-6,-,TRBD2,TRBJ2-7,TGTGCCAGCAGTCCAGCGGGAGGGCCGAACGAGCAGTACTTC,CASSPAGGPNEQYF